This TCR beta chain stems from a study of CD8+CD57+ T cells in acquired aplastic anemia. On the study more broadly: Sorted CD4+ plus CD8+ cells gave DNA averaging about 3 ug.

Study-wide points: Overlap between patients and controls comprised almost 30 CD8+ CDR3 sequences.

CDR3 and TCR beta VDJ profiling relied on a genomic DNA template. TCRdb reprocessed the reads via MiXCR and lists one record per CDR3 protein. The table records roughly 170,000 distinct CDR3 sequences, around 50% of them present only once. An expansion of CD8+CD57+ cells by flow cytometry had been shown in patients chosen for sequencing. This clonotype has a count of ten or more. Its cognate antigen is unknown. The sequence came from a human donor with aplastic anemia. The specimen sequenced was sorted CD4+, CD8+, or CD8+CD57+ T cells (not recorded which) from PBMCs.

CDR3 bases: TGTGCCAGCAGCTTAGGGGACAGGGAGTATTCACCCCTCCACTTT. Translating it yields CASSLGDREYSPLHF. The chain carries TRBV5-6 and TRBJ1-6; 9 nucleotides align to TRBD1. Germline V gene sequence: CDR1 SGHDT, CDR2 YYEEEE. The ends lost 2 bases at V and 8 bases at J; junction bases unmatched: 5. The CDR3 spans 15 residues.